Listed below are T cell receptor beta chains from one sample, sequenced in a study of shared clonotypes between healthy human individuals. The table came from immunoSEQ multiplex PCR; TCRdb's copy has only in-frame clones and leaves some out. The sample has a few hundred thousand clones, 97% seen once; the top ten hold 0.057%. Sequencing was carried out using naive CD4+ T cells sorted from blood. Source of these receptors: a woman aged 25 to 39 in good health. CDR3s include the opening cysteine and the closing phenylalanine or tryptophan. A D gene is named only where the DNA matches it firmly.

d_gene,len,j_gene,v_gene,CDR3aa
TRBD2,18,TRBJ2-7,TRBV6-1,CASSEALLLAGARIEQYF
-,15,TRBJ2-3,TRBV18,CASSPRIGAGDTQYF
TRBD2,14,TRBJ2-1,TRBV10-2,CASRLAGGGNEQFF
TRBD2,15,TRBJ2-3,TRBV7-9,CASSFRLAATDTQYF
-,14,TRBJ2-7,TRBV11-2,CASSFTGRDYEQYF
TRBD2,15,TRBJ2-1,TRBV7-9,CASSTQREAGNEQFF
-,15,TRBJ2-1,TRBV7-3,CASSPTRDSSNEQFF
-,14,TRBJ2-3,TRBV2,CASSSGRFTDTQYF
-,14,TRBJ2-5,TRBV18,CASSFQGAQETQYF
-,15,TRBJ1-1,TRBV6-5,CASSYPGQKNTEAFF
-,15,TRBJ2-1,TRBV7-9,CASSLASGHSNEQFF
-,15,TRBJ1-6,TRBV27,CASSNKGGPNSPLHF
-,13,TRBJ1-2,TRBV29-1,CSVGALGGYGYTF
-,14,TRBJ2-3,TRBV1,CTSSQGTHTDTQYF
-,13,TRBJ1-5,TRBV7-8,CASSFSSDQPQHF
TRBD2,17,TRBJ2-1,TRBV18,CASSPPGLAGVGNEQFF
TRBD1,18,TRBJ2-7,TRBV12-5,CASGLPGLPGQGHYEQYF
-,9,TRBJ1-2,TRBV6-4,CARAYGYTF
-,14,TRBJ2-3,TRBV9,CASSVGTVTDTQYF
TRBD2,14,TRBJ2-7,TRBV2,CASNPGSGRAWQYF
TRBD1,16,TRBJ1-5,TRBV19,CASSPTDRGQGQPQHF
TRBD2,17,TRBJ2-7,TRBV5-1,CASSLAGFSGSGYEQYF
TRBD2,17,TRBJ2-7,TRBV19,CASSHRTSGASSYEQYF
-,15,TRBJ2-1,TRBV6-5,CASSSPGRSYNEQFF
-,16,TRBJ1-3,TRBV7-9,CASSLGQTSSGNTIYF
-,17,TRBJ1-3,TRBV11-2,CASSLGPGAVYGNTIYF
TRBD2,16,TRBJ2-2,TRBV7-2,CASSLNSGRNTGELFF
TRBD2,19,TRBJ2-1,TRBV19,CASSRRGTSGSRFRNEQFF
-,14,TRBJ1-4,TRBV28,CASSLPGAAEKLFF
-,13,TRBJ1-1,TRBV30,CAWSVRRWGFTFF
TRBD2,14,TRBJ2-1,TRBV7-8,CASSLVGGVDEQFF
-,14,TRBJ2-5,TRBV5-1,CASSHDTWGETQYF
TRBD2,16,TRBJ2-1,TRBV7-2,CASSPPGLAGGNEQFF
-,15,TRBJ2-3,TRBV14,CASSHMRDPGRTQYF
-,16,TRBJ2-3,TRBV28,CASTLRGRGGTDTQYF